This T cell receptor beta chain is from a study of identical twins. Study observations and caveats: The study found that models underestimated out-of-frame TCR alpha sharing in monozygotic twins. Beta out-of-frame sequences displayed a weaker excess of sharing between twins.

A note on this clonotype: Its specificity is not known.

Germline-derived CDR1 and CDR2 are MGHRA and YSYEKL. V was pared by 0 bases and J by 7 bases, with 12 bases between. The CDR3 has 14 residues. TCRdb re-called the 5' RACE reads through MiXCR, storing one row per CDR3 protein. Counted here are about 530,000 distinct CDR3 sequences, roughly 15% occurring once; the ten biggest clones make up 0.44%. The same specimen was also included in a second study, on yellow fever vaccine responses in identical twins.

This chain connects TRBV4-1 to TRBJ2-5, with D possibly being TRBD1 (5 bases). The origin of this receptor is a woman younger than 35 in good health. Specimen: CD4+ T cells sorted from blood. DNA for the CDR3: TGCGCCAGCAGCCAAGATATGGGGCGAGGGACCCAGTACTTC. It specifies CASSQDMGRGTQYF.